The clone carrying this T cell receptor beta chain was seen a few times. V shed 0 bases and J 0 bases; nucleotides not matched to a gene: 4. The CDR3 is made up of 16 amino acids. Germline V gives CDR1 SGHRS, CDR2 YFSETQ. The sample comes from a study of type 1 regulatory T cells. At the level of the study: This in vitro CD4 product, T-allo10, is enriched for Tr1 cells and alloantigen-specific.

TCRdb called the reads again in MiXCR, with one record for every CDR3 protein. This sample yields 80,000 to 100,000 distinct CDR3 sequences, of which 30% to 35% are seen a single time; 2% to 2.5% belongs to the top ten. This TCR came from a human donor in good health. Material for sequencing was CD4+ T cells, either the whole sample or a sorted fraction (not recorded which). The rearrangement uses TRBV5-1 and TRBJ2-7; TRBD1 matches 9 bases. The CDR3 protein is CASSLDGQGNSYEQYF. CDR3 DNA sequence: TGCGCCAGCAGCTTGGATGGACAGGGGAACTCCTACGAGCAGTACTTC.